Below, one T cell receptor beta chain is given with its context. The assay was immunoSEQ multiplex PCR, and TCRdb's table has in-frame clones only and misses some. Of about 2 million clones listed, over 85% were seen once; the top ten hold 0.9% to 1.5%. This sample stems from a study of shared clonotypes between healthy human individuals. In the naive CD8 group, cells lacked CD45RO and were positively selected for CCR7, so terminally differentiated effector memory CD45RA+ cells were left out. The receptor was isolated from a man between 18 and 35 years old in good health. Input material: naive CD8+ T cells sorted from blood.

As DNA, the CDR3 is TGTGCCAGCAGCTTCCCAGGGGCGAGGATTGAAGCTTTCTTT. Its protein is CASSFPGARIEAFF. The genes are TRBV5-6 and TRBJ1-1, with TRBD1 as a possible D gene (6 bases). The V gene's germline CDR1 is SGHDT and CDR2 YYEEEE. The ends were cut back, 2 bases at V and 7 bases at J, with 15 bases in the middle. CDR3 size: 14 residues.